The subject of this entry is one TCR beta chain. This receptor's antigen is unknown. No base qualities exist here, and no much larger clone lies one base off it. The meaning of the sample's time point label: baseline before first vaccination. Vaccinee samples came from UK trials COV001 and COV002, including a single-blind randomized controlled phase 2/3 trial of AZD1222 (ChAdOx1 nCoV-19) in healthy adults. For TCRbeta chain sequencing, PBMC samples were collected from trial participants at day 0 and at day 28 after the second dose. The sample belongs to a study of T cell responses to AZD1222 COVID-19 vaccine listed by TCRdb under 2021. About the study as a whole: AZD1222 recipients given second doses at about 4 weeks or at about 12 weeks were pooled, since spike-specific TCR depth and breadth were not found to differ between the two schedules. TCR sequencing covered roughly 230 trial participants: about 210 given two doses of AZD1222 and 26 given two doses of MenACWY control vaccine. Trial participants were enrolled into age subgroups of 18-55, 56-69 and 70-plus years, which contained around 150, 28 and 57 TCR-sequenced participants, respectively.

The CDR3 regions of human TCRbeta chains were subjected to immunosequencing. The paper's processing steps were these. TCRs in the repertoires were compared against a reference library of SARS-CoV-2-specific TCRs that had been generated with the MIRA antigen-specificity platform. Breadth was defined as the fraction of unique TCRs that were SARS-CoV-2-associated. Depth was defined as the fraction of total T cells that were SARS-CoV-2-associated. Using the MIRA data, every spike-specific TCR was mapped to the spike region that the TCR reacted to and assigned to either a CD4 or a CD8 class. Log10-transformed breadth and depth values were compared by one-way ANOVA with Sidak's multiple comparisons tests. Not all clones reach the TCRdb copy of this immuneACCESS table, which keeps in-frame sequences only. Checked studies attribute under half of the gap to unresolved V genes and leave the rest unexplained. D and trimming were read from the DNA, whereas the V and J calls and clone size are those reported in that table. Counted in this sample were approximately 76,000 clones; roughly 82% of them appeared once. Clones ranked in the top ten supply around 2.8% of the sample.

The paper's findings and limits, for the study overall: Spike-specific TCR breadth and depth rose significantly after two AZD1222 doses compared with day 0 and with MenACWY recipients. The 56-69-year group was small, and its depth increase did not reach significance, likely because of low power. Conclusions about previously exposed vaccinees are limited because only a handful of AZD1222 recipients were SARS-CoV-2 seropositive at baseline. Because no day 14 peak-response samples were available, repertoires were characterized only after the peak T cell response. Participants were mostly white British and included more females than males, and it was suggested by the authors that clonal diversity may have been underestimated. Epitopes outside the regions mutated in the B.1.351 and B.1.1.7 variants were reportedly recognized by nearly half of the unique spike-specific TCRs. The whole spike protein was spanned by vaccine-associated CD4 TCRs, and dominant responses were seen in regions 160-218 and 743-854.

CDR1 and CDR2 are read off the germline V gene (reference sequence) as LGHDT and YNNKEL. The CDR3, cysteine through phenylalanine, is 12 amino acids long. CDR3 DNA is the only sequence kept; it has 36 bases, read in frame from the first base. V lost 0 bases and J lost 4 bases; the stretch between them is 1 base long. The sequencing here drew on peripheral blood, taken on day 0 of AZD1222 vaccination. The receptor's source is an adult in good health. The sequence links TRBV3-1 (or the pseudogene TRBV3-2) to TRBJ1-3, with an unclear D gene assignment. CDR3 sequence: CASSQEGNTIYF. At the DNA level, the sequence is TGTGCCAGCAGCCAAGAAGGAAACACCATATATTTT.